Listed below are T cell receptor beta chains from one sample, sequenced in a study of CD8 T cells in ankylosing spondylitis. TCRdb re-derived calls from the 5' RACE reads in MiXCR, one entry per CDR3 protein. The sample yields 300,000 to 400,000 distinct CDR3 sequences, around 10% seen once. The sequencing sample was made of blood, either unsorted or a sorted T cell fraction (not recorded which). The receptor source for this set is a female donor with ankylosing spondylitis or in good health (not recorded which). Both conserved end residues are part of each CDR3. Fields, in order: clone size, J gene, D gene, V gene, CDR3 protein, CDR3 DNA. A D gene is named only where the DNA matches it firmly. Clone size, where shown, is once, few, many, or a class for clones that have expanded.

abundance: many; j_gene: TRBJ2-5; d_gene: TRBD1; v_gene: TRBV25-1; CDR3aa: CASSEYRFLGTAQETQYF; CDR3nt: TGTGCCAGCAGTGAATACCGTTTCTTAGGGACAGCTCAAGAGACCCAGTACTTC
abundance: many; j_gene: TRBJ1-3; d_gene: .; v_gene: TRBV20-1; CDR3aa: CSAKVTPDRSPEDTIYF; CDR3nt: TGCAGTGCTAAAGTTACCCCCGACAGATCCCCGGAGGACACCATATATTTT
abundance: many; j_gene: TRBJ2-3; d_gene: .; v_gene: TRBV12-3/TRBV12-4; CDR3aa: CASSLAVQLLDTQYF; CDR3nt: TGTGCCAGCAGTTTAGCAGTCCAGTTATTAGATACGCAGTATTTT
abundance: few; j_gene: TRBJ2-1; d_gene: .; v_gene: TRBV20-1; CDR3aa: CCAREGLAAAYNEQFF; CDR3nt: TGCTGTGCTAGAGAAGGGTTGGCTGCTGCCTACAATGAGCAGTTCTTC
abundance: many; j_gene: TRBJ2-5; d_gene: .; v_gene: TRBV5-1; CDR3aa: CASSFWGETQYF; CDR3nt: TGCGCCAGCAGCTTTTGGGGGGAGACCCAGTACTTC
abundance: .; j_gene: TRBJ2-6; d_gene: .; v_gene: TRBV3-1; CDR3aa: CACSQGISGANVLTF; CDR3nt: TGTGCCTGCAGCCAGGGGATCTCTGGGGCCAACGTCCTGACTTTC
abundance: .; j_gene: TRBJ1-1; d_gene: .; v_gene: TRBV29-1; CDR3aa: CSVTEGMNTEAFF; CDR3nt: TGCAGCGTTACAGAGGGGATGAACACTGAAGCTTTCTTT
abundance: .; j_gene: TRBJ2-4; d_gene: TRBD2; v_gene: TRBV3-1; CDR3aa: CASSPGLVLPRTKNIQYF; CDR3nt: TGTGCCAGCAGTCCGGGACTAGTCCTCCCGCGGACCAAAAACATTCAGTACTTC
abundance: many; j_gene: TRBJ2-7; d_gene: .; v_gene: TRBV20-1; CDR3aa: CSARESAGSLEYF; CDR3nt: TGCAGTGCTAGAGAATCCGCCGGGAGCTTAGAGTACTTC
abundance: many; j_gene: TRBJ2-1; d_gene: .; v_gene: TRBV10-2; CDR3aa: CATRNRDKYNEQFF; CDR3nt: TGCGCCACTAGAAATAGGGACAAATACAATGAGCAGTTCTTC
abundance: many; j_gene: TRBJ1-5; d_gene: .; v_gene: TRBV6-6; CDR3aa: CASRTNQPQHF; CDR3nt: TGTGCCAGCAGAACCAATCAGCCCCAGCATTTT
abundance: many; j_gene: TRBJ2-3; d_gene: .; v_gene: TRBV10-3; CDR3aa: CAIRSQTSTDTQYF; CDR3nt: TGTGCCATCCGATCCCAAACTAGCACAGATACGCAGTATTTT
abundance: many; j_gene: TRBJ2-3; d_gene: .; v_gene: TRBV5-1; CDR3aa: CASSVGTPGDTQYF; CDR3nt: TGCGCCAGCAGCGTCGGGACTCCGGGAGATACGCAGTATTTT
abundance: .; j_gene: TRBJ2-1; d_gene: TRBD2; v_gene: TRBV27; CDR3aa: CASFKAGVTEQFF; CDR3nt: TGTGCCAGCTTCAAAGCGGGAGTCACTGAGCAGTTCTTC
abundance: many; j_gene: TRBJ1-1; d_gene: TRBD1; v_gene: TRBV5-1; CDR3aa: CASSSQGGVGTEAFF; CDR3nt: TGCGCCAGCAGCTCTCAGGGGGGAGTTGGAACTGAAGCTTTCTTT
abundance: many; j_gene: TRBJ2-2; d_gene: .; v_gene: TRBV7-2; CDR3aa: CASSSYGELFF; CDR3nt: TGTGCCAGCAGCTCCTACGGGGAGCTGTTTTTT
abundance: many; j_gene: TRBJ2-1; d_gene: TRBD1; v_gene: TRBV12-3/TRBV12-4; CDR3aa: CASTPDRGVNEQFF; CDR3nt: TGTGCCAGCACTCCGGACAGGGGGGTCAATGAGCAGTTCTTC
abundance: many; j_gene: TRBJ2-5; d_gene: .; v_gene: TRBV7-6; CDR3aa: CASSRRVQETQYF; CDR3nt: TGTGCCAGCAGCCGTAGAGTCCAAGAGACCCAGTACTTC
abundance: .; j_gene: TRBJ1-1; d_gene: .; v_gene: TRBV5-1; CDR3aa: CASSLTSRGTEAFF; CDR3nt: TGCGCCAGCAGCTTAACCTCTCGGGGTACTGAAGCTTTCTTT
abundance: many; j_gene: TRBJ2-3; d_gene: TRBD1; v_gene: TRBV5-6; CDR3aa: CASSRDRGSTDTQYF; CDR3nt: TGTGCCAGCAGCCGTGACAGGGGCAGCACAGATACGCAGTATTTT
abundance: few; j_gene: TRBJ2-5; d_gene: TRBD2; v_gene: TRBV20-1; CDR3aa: CSARDPSSGSWQETQYF; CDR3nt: TGCAGTGCTAGAGATCCCTCTAGCGGGAGTTGGCAAGAGACCCAGTACTTC
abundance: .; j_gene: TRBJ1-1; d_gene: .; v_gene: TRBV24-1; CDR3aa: CATSDSDTEAFF; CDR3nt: TGTGCCACCAGTGACAGCGACACTGAAGCTTTCTTT
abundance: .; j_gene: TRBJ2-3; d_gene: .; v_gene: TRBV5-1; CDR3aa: CASSSGASAFTDTQYF; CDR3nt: TGCGCCAGCAGCTCCGGGGCTAGCGCCTTCACAGATACGCAGTATTTT
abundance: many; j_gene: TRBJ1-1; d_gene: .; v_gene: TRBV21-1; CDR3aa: CASSKISTNTEAFF; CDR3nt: TGTGCCAGCAGCAAAATAAGCACGAACACTGAAGCTTTCTTT
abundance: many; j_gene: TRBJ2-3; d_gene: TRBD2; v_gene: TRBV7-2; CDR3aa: CASSPRTSGANTQYF; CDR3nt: TGTGCCAGCAGCCCGCGGACTAGTGGCGCGAATACGCAGTATTTT
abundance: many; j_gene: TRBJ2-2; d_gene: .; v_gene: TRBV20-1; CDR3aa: CSARDRGGERYTGELFF; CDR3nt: TGCAGTGCTAGAGATAGGGGGGGCGAGAGGTACACCGGGGAGCTGTTTTTT
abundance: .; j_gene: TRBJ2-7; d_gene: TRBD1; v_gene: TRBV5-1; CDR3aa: CASSLAGGQGPTYEQYF; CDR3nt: TGCGCCAGCAGCTTGGCCGGGGGACAGGGGCCTACCTACGAGCAGTACTTC
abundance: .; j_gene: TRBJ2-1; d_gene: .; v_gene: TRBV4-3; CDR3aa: CASSQNLADTYNEQFF; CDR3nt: TGCGCCAGCAGCCAAAACCTAGCTGACACCTACAATGAGCAGTTCTTC
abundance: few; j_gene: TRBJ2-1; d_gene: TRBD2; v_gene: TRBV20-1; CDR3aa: CSAGTSVYNEQFF; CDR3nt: TGCAGTGCGGGGACTAGCGTCTACAATGAGCAGTTCTTC
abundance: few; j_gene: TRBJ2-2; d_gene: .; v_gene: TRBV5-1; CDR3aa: CASSSLQARQTNTGELFF; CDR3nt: TGCGCCAGCAGCTCCTTACAGGCGCGCCAAACGAACACCGGGGAGCTGTTTTTT
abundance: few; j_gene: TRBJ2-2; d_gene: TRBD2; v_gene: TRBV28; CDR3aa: CASSTTPRLAGGPGSTGELFF; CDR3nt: TGTGCCAGCAGTACGACACCCAGACTAGCGGGGGGGCCGGGGTCCACCGGGGAGCTGTTTTTT
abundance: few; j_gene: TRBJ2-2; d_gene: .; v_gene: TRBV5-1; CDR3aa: CASQQGSDTGELFF; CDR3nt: TGCGCCAGCCAGCAGGGGTCGGACACCGGGGAGCTGTTTTTT
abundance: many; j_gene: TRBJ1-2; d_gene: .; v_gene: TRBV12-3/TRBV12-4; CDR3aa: CASSLFEGYTF; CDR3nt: TGTGCCAGCAGCCTCTTTGAGGGCTACACCTTC
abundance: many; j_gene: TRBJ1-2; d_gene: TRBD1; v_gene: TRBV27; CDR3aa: CASSLRQGYGYTF; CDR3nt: TGTGCCAGCAGTTTACGACAGGGTTATGGCTACACCTTC
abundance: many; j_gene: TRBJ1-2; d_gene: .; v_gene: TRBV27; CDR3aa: CASSLGVANYGYTF; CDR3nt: TGTGCCAGCAGTCTAGGTGTAGCTAACTATGGCTACACCTTC
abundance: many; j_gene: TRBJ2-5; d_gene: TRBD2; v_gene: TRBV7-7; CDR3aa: CASSFSRGGGLQETQYF; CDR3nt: TGTGCTAGCAGCTTTTCCCGCGGCGGGGGGTTACAAGAGACCCAGTACTTC
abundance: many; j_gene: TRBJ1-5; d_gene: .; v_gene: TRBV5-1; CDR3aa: CASSPAGVYSNQPQHF; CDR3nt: TGCGCCAGCAGCCCGGCAGGGGTCTATAGCAATCAGCCCCAGCATTTT